This T cell receptor beta chain came from a study of cytomegalovirus exposure and HLA in healthy donors. V trimming: 1 base; J trimming: 0 bases; junction bases outside the gene matches: 10. The V gene's germline CDR1 is SGHTA and CDR2 FQGTGA. The CDR3 length is 18 residues. PCR used 60 Vbeta primers and 13 Jbeta primers. The repertoire was sequenced with immunoSEQ multiplex PCR; TCRdb's copy has only in-frame clones and lacks some. The sample yields approximately 180,000 clones, around 80% seen once. The chain is built from TRBV7-3 and TRBJ2-3; TRBD2 agrees at 7 bases. Sequencing was performed on PBMCs. The clonotype originates from a man between 18 and 35 years old in good health and CMV-seronegative. CDR3 residues: CASSLKSNGRLSTDTQYF. The CDR3 region has the DNA TGTGCCAGCAGCTTAAAATCCAACGGGAGGCTTAGCACAGATACGCAGTATTTT.